This TCR beta chain was captured in a study of cytotoxic CD8 clonotypes in ibrutinib-treated CLL. Measured with immunoSEQ multiplex PCR; TCRdb has only the in-frame clones, and not every one. Here the sample spans nearly 85,000 clones, around 75% being singletons. The CDR3 is made up of 14 amino acids. Germline lookup yields CDR1 SNHLY and CDR2 FYNNEI. Trimming removed 4 bases from V and 3 bases from J, with 12 bases in between. This sequence originates from a human donor with chronic lymphocytic leukemia. The material was PBMCs, obtained after 12 months of ibrutinib treatment. V is TRBV2 and J is TRBJ2-5; no reliable D call. The CDR3 DNA is TGTGCCAGCAGTGGAGTGGCACCGAAAGAGACCCAGTACTTC. Amino acids: CASSGVAPKETQYF.